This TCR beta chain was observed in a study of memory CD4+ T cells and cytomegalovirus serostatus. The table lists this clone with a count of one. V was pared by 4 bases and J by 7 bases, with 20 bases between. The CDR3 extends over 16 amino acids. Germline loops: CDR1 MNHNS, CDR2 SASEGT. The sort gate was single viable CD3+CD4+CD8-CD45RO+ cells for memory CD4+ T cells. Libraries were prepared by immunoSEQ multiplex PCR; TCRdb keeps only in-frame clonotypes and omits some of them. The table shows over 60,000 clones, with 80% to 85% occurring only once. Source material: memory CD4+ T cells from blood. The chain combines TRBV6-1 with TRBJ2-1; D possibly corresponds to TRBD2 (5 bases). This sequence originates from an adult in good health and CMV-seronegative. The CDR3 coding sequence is TGTGCCAGCAGTGGCCGCTCTGGCGGGCCCTTTAATGAGCAGTTCTTC. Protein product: CASSGRSGGPFNEQFF.